This T cell receptor (beta chain) stems from a study of CD8 T cells in ankylosing spondylitis. The trim removed 3 bases at V and 4 bases at J, leaving 4 bases unmatched. Germline V gene sequence: CDR1 SGHRS, CDR2 YFSETQ. There are 15 residues in the CDR3. This clonotype has at least ten counts. Its antigen is not known. Construction of TCR beta libraries was performed using quantitative 5'-RACE with molecular barcodes. Each CDR3 protein is one row after TCRdb ran MiXCR on the 5' RACE reads. Of about 170,000 distinct CDR3 sequences in the sample, around 16% are singletons; the top ten hold about 7.8%. Study-wide results and caveats: The study looked at matched synovial fluid samples from ankylosing spondylitis patients. Disease-linked clones were reported to be significantly enriched there. The study identified a TCR beta motif of fewer than 10 highly homologous variants that appeared characteristic of ankylosing spondylitis blood. CD8+ cells made up the disease-linked clones, which were relatively rare in peripheral blood.

The sample comprised blood, either unsorted or a sorted T cell fraction (not recorded which). The sequence was obtained from a male donor with ankylosing spondylitis or in good health (not recorded which). J is TRBJ2-5 and V is TRBV5-1; 12 bases align to TRBD2. The CDR3 here is CASSWTSGIGETQYF. For the CDR3, the DNA is TGCGCCAGCAGCTGGACTAGCGGGATTGGAGAGACCCAGTACTTC.